This record covers a single TCR beta chain. Its specificity is unknown. The data belong to a study of beta chain features in type 1 diabetes. General study results and limits: Type 1 diabetes patients had TCRB CDR3s that were shorter (moderately but significantly so) in all four CD4+ subsets.

Germline CDR1 SGHTA, CDR2 FQGNSA. V shed 5 bases, J shed 10 bases, and the junction held 11 bases outside the gene matches. The CDR3 length is 14 residues. The authors reverse transcribed all of the isolated RNA, so sequencing captured expressed TCRB transcripts. Profiling relied on immunoSEQ multiplex PCR, and the TCRdb table lists in-frame clones only, not all of them. The sample contains about 280,000 clones, approximately 16% of which appear only once. The chain is built from TRBV7-2 and TRBJ2-1; 7 bases line up with TRBD2. The sequencing input was naive CD4+ T cells from blood. The TCR originated in a man in his late teens or twenties with type 1 diabetes. The CDR3 sequence is CASSRLGRNREQFF. The DNA of the CDR3 is TGTGCCAGCAGCCGGCTCGGGAGGAATAGAGAGCAGTTCTTC.